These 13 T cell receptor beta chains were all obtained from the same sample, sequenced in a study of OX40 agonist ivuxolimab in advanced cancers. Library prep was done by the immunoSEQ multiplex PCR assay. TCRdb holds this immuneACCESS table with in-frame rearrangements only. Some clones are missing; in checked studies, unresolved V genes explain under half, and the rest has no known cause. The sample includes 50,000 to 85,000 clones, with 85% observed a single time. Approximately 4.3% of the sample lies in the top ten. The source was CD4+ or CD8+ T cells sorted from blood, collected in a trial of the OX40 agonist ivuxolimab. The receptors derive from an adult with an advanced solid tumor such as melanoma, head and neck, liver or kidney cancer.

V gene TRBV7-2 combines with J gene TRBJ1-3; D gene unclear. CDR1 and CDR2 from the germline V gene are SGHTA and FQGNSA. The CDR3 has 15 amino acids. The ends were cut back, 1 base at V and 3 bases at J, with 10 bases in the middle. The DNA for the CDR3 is TGTGCCAGCAGCTTAGGTTATAGGGATGGAAACACCATATATTTT. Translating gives CASSLGYRDGNTIYF. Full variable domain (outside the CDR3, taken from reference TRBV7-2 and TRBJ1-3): GAGVSQSPSNKVTEKGKDVELRCDPISGHTALYWYRQSLGQGLEFLIYFQGNSAPDKSGLPSDRFSAERTGGSVSTLTIQRTQQEDSAVYLCASSLGYRDGNTIYFGEGSWLTVV.

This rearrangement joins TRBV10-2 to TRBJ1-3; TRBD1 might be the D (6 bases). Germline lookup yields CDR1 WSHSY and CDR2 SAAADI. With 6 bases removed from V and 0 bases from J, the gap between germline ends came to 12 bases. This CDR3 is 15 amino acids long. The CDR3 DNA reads TGCGCCAGCAGAGGGACACGGAGCTCTGGAAACACCATATATTTT. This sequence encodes CASRGTRSSGNTIYF.

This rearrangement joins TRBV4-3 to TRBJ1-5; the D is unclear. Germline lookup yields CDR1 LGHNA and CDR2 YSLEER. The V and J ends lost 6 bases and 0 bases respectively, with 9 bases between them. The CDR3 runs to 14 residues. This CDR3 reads CASSLHSSNQPQHF. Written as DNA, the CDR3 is TGCGCCAGCAGTCTTCACAGTAGCAATCAGCCCCAGCATTTT.

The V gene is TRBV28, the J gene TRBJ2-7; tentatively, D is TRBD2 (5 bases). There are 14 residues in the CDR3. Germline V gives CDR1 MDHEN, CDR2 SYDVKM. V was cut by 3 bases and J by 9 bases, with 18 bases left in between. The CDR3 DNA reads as TGTGCCAGCAGTTTCCCCGGACTGCGGGCCGGGCAGTACTTC. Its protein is CASSFPGLRAGQYF.

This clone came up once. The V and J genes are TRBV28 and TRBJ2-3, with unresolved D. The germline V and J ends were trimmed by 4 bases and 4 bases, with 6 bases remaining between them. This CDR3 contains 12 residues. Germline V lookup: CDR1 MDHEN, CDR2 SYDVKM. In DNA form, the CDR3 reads TGTGCCAGCAGTTCAATTTCAGATACGCAGTATTTT. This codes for CASSSISDTQYF.

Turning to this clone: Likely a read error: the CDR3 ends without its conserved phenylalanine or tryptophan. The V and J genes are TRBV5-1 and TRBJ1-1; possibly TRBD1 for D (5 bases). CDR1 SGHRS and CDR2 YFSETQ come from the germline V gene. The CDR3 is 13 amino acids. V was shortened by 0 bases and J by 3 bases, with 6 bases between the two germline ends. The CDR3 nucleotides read TGCGCCAGCAGCTTGGAGGGGCACACTGAAGCTTTCCTT. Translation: CASSLEGHTEAFL.

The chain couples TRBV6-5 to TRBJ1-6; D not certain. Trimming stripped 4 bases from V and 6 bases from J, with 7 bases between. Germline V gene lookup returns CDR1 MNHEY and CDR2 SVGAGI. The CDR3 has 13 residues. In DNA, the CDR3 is TGTGCCAGCAGTTTGGTCTTTAATTCACCCCTCCACTTT. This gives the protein CASSLVFNSPLHF.

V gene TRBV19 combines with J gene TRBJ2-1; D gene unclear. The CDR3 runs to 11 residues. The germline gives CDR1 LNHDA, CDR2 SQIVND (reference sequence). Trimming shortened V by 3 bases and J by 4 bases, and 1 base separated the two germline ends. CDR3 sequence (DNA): TGTGCCAGTAGTATTTACAATGAGCAGTTCTTC. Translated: CASSIYNEQFF.

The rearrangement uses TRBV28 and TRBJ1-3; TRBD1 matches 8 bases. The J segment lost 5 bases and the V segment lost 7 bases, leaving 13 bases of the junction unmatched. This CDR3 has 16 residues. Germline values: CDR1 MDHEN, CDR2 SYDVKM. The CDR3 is CASTPGGQVVRNTIYF. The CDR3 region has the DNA TGTGCCAGCACCCCGGGGGGACAGGTCGTAAGAAACACCATATATTTT.

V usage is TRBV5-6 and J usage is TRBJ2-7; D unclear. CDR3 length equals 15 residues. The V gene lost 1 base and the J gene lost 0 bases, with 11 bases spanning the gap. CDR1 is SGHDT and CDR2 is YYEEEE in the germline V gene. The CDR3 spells CASSLRRTVSYEQYF. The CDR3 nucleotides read TGTGCCAGCAGCTTGCGGCGTACAGTCTCCTACGAGCAGTACTTC.

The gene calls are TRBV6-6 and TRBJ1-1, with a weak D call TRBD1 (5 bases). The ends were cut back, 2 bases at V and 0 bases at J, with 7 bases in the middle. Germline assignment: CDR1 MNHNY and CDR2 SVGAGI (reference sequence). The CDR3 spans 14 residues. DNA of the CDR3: TGTGCCAGCAGTTACGGACATATGAACACTGAAGCTTTCTTT. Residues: CASSYGHMNTEAFF.

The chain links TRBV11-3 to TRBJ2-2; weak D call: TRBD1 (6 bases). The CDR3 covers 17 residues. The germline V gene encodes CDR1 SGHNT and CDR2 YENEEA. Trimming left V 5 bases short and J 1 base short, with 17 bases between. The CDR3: CASSRRGTSVNTGELFF. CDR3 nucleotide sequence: TGTGCCAGCAGCCGAAGGGGGACATCCGTGAACACCGGGGAGCTGTTTTTT. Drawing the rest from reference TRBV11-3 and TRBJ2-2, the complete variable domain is EAGVVQSPRYKIIEKKQPVAFWCNPISGHNTLYWYLQNLGQGPELLIRYENEEAVDDSQLPKDRFSAERLKGVDSTLKIQPAELGDSAVYLCASSRRGTSVNTGELFFGEGSRLTVL.

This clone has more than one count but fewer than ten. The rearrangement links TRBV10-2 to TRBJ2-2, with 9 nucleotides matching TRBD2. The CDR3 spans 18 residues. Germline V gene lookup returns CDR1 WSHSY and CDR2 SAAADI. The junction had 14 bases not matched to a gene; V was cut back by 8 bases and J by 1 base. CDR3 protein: CASVSWGGGDQNTGELFF. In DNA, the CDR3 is TGCGCCAGCGTCAGTTGGGGCGGGGGGGACCAGAACACCGGGGAGCTGTTTTTT.